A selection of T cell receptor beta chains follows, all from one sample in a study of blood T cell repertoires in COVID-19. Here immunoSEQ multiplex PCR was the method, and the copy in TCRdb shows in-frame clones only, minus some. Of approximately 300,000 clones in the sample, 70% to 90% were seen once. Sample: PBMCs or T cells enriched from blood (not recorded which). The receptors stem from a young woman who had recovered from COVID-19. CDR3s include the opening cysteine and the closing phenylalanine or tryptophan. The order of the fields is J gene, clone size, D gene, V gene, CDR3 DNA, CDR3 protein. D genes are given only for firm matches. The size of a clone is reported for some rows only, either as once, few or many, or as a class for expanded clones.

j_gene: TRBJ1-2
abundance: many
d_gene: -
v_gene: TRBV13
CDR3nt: TGTGCCAGCAGCTTAAATAGTTGGGGCGGCCTGGATTACTATGGCTACACCTTC
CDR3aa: CASSLNSWGGLDYYGYTF

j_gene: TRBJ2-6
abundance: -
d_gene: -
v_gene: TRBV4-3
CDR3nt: TGCGCCAGCAGCCACGACAGGAGCTCTGGGGCCAACGTCCTGACTTTC
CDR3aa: CASSHDRSSGANVLTF

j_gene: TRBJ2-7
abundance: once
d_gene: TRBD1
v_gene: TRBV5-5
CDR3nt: TGTGCCAGCAGCTTACAGGGGAATAATGGCTACGAGCAGTACTTC
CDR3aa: CASSLQGNNGYEQYF

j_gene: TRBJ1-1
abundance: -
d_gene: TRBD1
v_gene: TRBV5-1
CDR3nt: TGCGCCAGCAGCACCGCTACGACAGGGAGGACTGAAGCTTTCTTT
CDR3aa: CASSTATTGRTEAFF

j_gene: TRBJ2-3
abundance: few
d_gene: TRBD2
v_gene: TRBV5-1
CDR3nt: TGCGCCAGCAGCTTGGGCGCGGGGGGCACAGATACGCAGTATTTT
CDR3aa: CASSLGAGGTDTQYF

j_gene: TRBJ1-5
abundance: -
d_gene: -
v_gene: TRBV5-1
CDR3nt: TGCGCCAGCAGCGTGGACAGCAACGACAATCAGCCCCAGCATTTT
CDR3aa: CASSVDSNDNQPQHF

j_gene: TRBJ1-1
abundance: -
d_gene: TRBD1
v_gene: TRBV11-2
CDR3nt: TGTGCCAGCAGCTCAGACAGGGGGCAAACTGAAGCTTTCTTT
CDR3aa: CASSSDRGQTEAFF

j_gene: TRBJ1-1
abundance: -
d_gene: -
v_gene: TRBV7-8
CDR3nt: TGTGCCAGCAGCTTAGCTGGAGTCGAAGCTTTCTTT
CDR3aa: CASSLAGVEAFF

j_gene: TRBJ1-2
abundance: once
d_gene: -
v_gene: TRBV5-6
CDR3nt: TGTGCCAGCAGCTTGGTAGGGGATTATGGCTACACCTTC
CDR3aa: CASSLVGDYGYTF

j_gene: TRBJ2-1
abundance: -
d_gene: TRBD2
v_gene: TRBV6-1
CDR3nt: TGTGCCAGCAGTGAAACGGCACTAGCGGGGGGGCCGGATGAGCAGTTCTTC
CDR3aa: CASSETALAGGPDEQFF

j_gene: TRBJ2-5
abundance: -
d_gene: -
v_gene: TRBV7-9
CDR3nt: TGTGCCAGCAGCTTAGCGCACGGCGGGGGCGGTGAGACCCAGTACTTC
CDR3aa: CASSLAHGGGGETQYF

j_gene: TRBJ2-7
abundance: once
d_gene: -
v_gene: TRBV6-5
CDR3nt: TGTGCCAGCGGCCTCTACGAGCAGTACTTC
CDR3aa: CASGLYEQYF

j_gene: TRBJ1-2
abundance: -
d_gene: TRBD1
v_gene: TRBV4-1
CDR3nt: TGCGCCAGCAGCCAAGTGGGACAGGGGGCCTATGGCTACACCTTC
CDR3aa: CASSQVGQGAYGYTF

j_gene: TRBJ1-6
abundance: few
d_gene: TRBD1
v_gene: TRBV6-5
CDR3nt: TGTGCCAGCAGCCAGACAGGGTATAATTCACCCCTCCACTTT
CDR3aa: CASSQTGYNSPLHF

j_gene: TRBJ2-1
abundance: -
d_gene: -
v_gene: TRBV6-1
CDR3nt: TGTGCCAGCAGTGAAGGGGGCGCGCCCTACAATGAGCAGTTCTTC
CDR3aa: CASSEGGAPYNEQFF

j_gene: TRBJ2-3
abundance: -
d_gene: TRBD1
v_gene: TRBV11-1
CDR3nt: TGTGCCAGCAGCGACCGGGACAGGATTACAGATACGCAGTATTTT
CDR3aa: CASSDRDRITDTQYF

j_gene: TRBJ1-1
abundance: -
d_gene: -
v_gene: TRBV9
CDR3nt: TGTGCCACCGGAGGGCCATCCCCCACTGAAGCTTTCTTT
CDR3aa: CATGGPSPTEAFF

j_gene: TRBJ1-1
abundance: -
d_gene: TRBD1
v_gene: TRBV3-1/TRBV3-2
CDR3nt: TGTGCCAGCAGCTACAGACAGGGAGCGAACACTGAAGCTTTCTTT
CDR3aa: CASSYRQGANTEAFF

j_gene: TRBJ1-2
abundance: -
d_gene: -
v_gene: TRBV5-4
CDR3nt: TGTGCCAGCAGCTTTTTGCAGGGGTTGGAGGGCTACACCTTC
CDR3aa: CASSFLQGLEGYTF

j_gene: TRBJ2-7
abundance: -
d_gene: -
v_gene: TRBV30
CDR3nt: TGTGCCTGGAAGCAGGGTAGGTCCTACGAGCAGTACTTC
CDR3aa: CAWKQGRSYEQYF

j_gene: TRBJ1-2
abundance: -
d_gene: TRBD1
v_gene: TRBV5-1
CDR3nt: TGCGCCAGCAGCTGGGGGACAGAGCCCAACTATGGCTACACCTTC
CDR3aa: CASSWGTEPNYGYTF

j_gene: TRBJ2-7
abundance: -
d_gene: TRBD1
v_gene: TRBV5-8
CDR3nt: TGTGCCAGCAGCCGCAGCCGGGACAGGGGAGACGAGCAGTACTTC
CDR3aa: CASSRSRDRGDEQYF

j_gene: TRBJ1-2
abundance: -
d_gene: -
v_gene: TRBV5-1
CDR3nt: TGCGCCAGCAGCAGGGACGGGGGAGGCTACACCTTC
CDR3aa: CASSRDGGGYTF

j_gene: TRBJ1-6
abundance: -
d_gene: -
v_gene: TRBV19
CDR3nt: TGTGCCAGTAACATTGGAGGGTCCTATAATTCACCCCTCCACTTT
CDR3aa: CASNIGGSYNSPLHF

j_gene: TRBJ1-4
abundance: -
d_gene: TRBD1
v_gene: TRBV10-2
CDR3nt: TGCGCCAGCAGTGAGCATCGGGCAGGGGGGGAAAAACTGTTTTTT
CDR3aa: CASSEHRAGGEKLFF

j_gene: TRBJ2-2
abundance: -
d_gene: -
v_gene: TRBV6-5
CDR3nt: TGTGCCGGAGGGAAGGTGCAAGGCGGGGAGCTGTTTTTT
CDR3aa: CAGGKVQGGELFF

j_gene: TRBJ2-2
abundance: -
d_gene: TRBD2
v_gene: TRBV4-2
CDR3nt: TGTGCCAGCAGCCAAGATCTAGCGGGGGGGCCTGGCACCGGGGAGCTGTTTTTT
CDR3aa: CASSQDLAGGPGTGELFF

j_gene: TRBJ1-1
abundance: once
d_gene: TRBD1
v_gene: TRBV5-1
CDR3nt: TGCGCCAGCAGCTGGGGGACAGTTGCCACTGAAGCTTTCTTT
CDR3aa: CASSWGTVATEAFF

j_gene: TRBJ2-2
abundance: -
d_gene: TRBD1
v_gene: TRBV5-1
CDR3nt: TGCGCCAGCAGCGTCGACAGGGCGAACACCGGGGAGCTGTTTTTT
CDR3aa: CASSVDRANTGELFF

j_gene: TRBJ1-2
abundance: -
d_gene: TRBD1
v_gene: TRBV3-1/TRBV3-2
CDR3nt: TGTGCCAGCAGCCAAGACCGCAGGGGGCTGGGGGGTGGCTACACCTTC
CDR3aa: CASSQDRRGLGGGYTF

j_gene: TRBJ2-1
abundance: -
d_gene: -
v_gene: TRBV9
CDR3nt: TGTGCCAGCAGCGACTTGGGGGGTGGGTCCTACAATGAGCAGTTCTTC
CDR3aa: CASSDLGGGSYNEQFF

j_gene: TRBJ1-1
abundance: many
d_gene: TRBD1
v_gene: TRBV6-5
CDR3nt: TGTGCCAGCAGCCTGACAGGGGAAAACACTGAAGCTTTCTTT
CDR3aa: CASSLTGENTEAFF

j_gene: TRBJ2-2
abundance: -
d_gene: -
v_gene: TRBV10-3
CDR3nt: TGTGCCATCAGTGACGACAGCCCCGGCACCGGGGAGCTGTTTTTT
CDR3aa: CAISDDSPGTGELFF

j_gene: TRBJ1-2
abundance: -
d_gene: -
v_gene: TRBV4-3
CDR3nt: TGCGCCAGCAGCCGGAAGGACAGCTCAACGTCGGGCTACACCTTC
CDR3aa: CASSRKDSSTSGYTF

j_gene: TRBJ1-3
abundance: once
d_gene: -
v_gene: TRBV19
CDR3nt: TGTGCCAGTAGTGCGGGGACCTCTGGAAACACCATATATTTT
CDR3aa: CASSAGTSGNTIYF